This T cell receptor beta chain was sequenced for a study of shared clonotypes between healthy human individuals. Study outcomes and limitations: Around 5% of naive CD4 clonotypes were common to several donors.

CDR3 length equals 16 residues. Germline V lookup: CDR1 LNHNV, CDR2 YYDKDF (reference sequence). J lost 1 base, V lost 4 bases, and 8 bases had no gene match. Several immunoSEQ plates held equal portions of the genomic DNA taken from each subset. Only in-frame clones appear in the TCRdb table, and some are missing; sequencing was by immunoSEQ multiplex PCR. The sample has about 690,000 clones; about nine tenths are singletons. About this clone: Its antigen is currently unknown.

The clonotype originates from a young man in good health. Some clones in this sample may be carry-over from other donors' samples. The genes are TRBV15 and TRBJ2-7, with 9 bases fitting TRBD1. What was sequenced was memory CD8+ T cells from PBMCs. Subset in this sample: CD45RO+ cells pooled with CCR7-negative TemRA cells. The CDR3 loop reads CATSKRGTGRSYEQYF. For the CDR3, the DNA is TGTGCCACCAGCAAAAGGGGGACAGGGCGGTCCTACGAGCAGTACTTC.